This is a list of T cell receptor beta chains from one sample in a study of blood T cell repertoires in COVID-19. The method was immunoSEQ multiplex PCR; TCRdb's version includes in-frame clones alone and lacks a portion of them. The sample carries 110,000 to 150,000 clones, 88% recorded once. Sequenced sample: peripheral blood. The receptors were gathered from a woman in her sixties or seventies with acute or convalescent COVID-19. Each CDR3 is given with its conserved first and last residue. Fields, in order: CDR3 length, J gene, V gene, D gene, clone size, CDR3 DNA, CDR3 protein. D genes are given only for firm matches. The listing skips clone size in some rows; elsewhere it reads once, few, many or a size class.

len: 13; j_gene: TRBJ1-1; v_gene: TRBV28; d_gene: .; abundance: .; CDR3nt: TGTGCCAGCAGTTCCCTCGGGGGAAGGAGGGCTTTCTTT; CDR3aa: CASSSLGGRRAFF
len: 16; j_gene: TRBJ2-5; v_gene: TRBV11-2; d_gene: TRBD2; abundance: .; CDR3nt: TGTGCCAGCAGCTTAGGACTAGCGGGGAGACAAGAGACCCAGTACTTC; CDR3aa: CASSLGLAGRQETQYF
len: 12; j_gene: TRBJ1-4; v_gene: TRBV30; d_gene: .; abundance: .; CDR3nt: TGTGCCTGGAGTCTTCAGGGGGAAAAACTGTTTTTT; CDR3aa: CAWSLQGEKLFF
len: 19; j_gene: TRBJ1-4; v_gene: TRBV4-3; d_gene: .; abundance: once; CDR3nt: TGCGCCAGCAGCCAAGATTTCAGTGGGCGGGGACTGGCTAATGAAAAACTGTTTTTT; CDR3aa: CASSQDFSGRGLANEKLFF
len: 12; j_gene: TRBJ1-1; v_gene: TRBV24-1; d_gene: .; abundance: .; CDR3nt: TGTGCCACCAGTGATTCAGGGGCTGAAGCTTTCTTT; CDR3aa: CATSDSGAEAFF
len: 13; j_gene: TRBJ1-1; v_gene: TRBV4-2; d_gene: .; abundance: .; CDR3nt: TGTGCCAGCAGCCTCGGGGAGTGGACTGAAGCTTTCTTT; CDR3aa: CASSLGEWTEAFF
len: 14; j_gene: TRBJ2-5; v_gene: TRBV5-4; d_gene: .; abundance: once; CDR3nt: TGTGCCAGCAGCTTGGCCGGGGTCGGAGAGACCCAGTACTTC; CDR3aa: CASSLAGVGETQYF
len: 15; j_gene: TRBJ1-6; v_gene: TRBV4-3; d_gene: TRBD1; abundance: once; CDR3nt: TGCGCCAGCAGCCAAGATGGAGGGGGCCAGTCACCCCTCCACTTT; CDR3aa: CASSQDGGGQSPLHF
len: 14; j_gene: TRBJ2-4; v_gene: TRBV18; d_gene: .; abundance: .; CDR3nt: TGTGCCAGCTCACCAGGGCAGGGGAGTAACATTCAGTACTTC; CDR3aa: CASSPGQGSNIQYF
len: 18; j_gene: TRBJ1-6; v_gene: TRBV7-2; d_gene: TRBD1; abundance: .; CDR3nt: TGTGCCAGCAGCTTAGGCCCCCCCGGGACAGGGGATAATTCACCCCTCCACTTT; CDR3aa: CASSLGPPGTGDNSPLHF
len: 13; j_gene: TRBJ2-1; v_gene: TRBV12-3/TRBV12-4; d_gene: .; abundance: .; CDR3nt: TGTGCCAGCAGTTTGGACATCTACAATGAGCAGTTCTTC; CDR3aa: CASSLDIYNEQFF
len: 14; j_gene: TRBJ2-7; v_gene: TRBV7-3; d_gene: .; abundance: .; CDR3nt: TGTGCCAGCAGCTTGGATGGCGGGCCCTACGAGCAGTACTTC; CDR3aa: CASSLDGGPYEQYF
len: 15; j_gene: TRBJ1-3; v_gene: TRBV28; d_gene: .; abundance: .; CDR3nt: TGTGCCAGCAGCCTACAGCTCTTCTCTGGAAACACCATATATTTT; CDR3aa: CASSLQLFSGNTIYF
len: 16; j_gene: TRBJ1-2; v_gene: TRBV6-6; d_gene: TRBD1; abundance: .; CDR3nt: TGTGCCAGCAGTTACGGGGAAGACAGGGTTAACTATGGCTACACCTTC; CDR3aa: CASSYGEDRVNYGYTF
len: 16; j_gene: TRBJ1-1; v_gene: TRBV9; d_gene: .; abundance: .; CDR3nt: TGTGCCAGCAGCCCCTTGGGGGGATTGGGGAACACTGAAGCTTTCTTT; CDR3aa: CASSPLGGLGNTEAFF
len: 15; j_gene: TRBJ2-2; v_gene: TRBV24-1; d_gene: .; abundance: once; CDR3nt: TGTGCCACCAGTGACCCGGTAGAGGGGGCCGGGGAGCTGTTTTTT; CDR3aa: CATSDPVEGAGELFF
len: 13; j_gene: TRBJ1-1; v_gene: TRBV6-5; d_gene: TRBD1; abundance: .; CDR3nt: TGTGCCACCTTCCAGGGGGCTAGGACTGAAGCTTTCTTT; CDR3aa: CATFQGARTEAFF
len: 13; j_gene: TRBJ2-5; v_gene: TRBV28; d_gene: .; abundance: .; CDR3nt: TGTGCCAGCCGGCCACAGGGTAGGGAGACCCAGTACTTC; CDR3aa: CASRPQGRETQYF
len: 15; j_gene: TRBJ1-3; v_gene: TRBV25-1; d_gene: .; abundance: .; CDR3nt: TGTGCCAGCAGTTCAGGGGCTAACTCTGGAAACACCATATATTTT; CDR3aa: CASSSGANSGNTIYF
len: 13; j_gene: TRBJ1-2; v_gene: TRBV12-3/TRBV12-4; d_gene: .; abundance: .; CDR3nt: TGTGCCAGCAGTTTGACGGCAGGCCGAGGCTACACCTTC; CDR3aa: CASSLTAGRGYTF
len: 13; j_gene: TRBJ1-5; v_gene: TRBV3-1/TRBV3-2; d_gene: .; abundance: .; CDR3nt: TGTGCCAGCAGCCGCGACAGGTGGGGGCCCCAGCATTTT; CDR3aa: CASSRDRWGPQHF
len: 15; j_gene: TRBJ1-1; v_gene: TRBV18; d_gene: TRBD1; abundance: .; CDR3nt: TGTGCCAGCTCACCTCAGGGGGCCGAGAACACTGAAGCTTTCTTT; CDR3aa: CASSPQGAENTEAFF
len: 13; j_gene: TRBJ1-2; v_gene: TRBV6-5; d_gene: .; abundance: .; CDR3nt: TGTGCCAGCAGTTACGGCGGGGTCTATGGCTACACCTTC; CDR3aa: CASSYGGVYGYTF
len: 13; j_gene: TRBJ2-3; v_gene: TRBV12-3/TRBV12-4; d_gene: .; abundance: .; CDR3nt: TGTGCCAGCAGTTTAATGAGGGCAGATACGCAGTATTTT; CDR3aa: CASSLMRADTQYF
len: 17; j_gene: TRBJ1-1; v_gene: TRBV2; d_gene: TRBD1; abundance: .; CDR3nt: TGTGCCAGCACCAGTAGCCGAGAGGGGGCGCCGAACGCTGAAGCTTTCTTT; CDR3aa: CASTSSREGAPNAEAFF
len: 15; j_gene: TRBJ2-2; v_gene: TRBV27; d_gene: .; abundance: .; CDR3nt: TGTGCCAGCACCGTCGGCGGGTCTCCCCCCGGGGAGCTGTTTTTT; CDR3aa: CASTVGGSPPGELFF
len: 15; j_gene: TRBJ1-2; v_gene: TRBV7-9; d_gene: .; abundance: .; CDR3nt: TGTGCCAGCACCGACCGCGGGGGGCGAGTCTATGGCTACACCTTC; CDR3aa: CASTDRGGRVYGYTF
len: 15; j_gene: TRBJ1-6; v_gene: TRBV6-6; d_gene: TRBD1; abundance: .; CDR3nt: TGTGCCAGTGTTCCGGGACAGGGGGCCGATTCACCCCTCCACTTT; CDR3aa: CASVPGQGADSPLHF
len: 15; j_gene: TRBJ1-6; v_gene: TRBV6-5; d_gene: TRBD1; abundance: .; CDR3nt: TGTGCCAGCAGTCCGGGACAGGGGAGAAATTCACCCCTCCACTTT; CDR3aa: CASSPGQGRNSPLHF
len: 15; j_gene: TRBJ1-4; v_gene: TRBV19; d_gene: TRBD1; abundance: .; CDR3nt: TGTGCCAGTAAGGGGGGACAGCTTCTTCATGAAAAACTGTTTTTT; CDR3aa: CASKGGQLLHEKLFF
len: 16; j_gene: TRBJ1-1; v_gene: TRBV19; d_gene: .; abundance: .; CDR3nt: TGTGCCAGTACCCTATCCCGACACGGCGTGAGGGCTGAAGCTTTCTTT; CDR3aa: CASTLSRHGVRAEAFF
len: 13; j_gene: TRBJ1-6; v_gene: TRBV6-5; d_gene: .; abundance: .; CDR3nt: TGTGCCACCTCCGGACAAGAGAATTCACCCCTCCACTTT; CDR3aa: CATSGQENSPLHF
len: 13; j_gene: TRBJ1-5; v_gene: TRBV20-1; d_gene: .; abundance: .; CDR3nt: TGCAGTGCTAGTTGGGGGGGTAATCAGCCCCAGCATTTT; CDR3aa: CSASWGGNQPQHF
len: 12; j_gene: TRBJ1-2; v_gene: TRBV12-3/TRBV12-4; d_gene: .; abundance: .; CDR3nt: TGTGCCAGCAGTTTAACAGACTATGGCTACACCTTC; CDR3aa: CASSLTDYGYTF
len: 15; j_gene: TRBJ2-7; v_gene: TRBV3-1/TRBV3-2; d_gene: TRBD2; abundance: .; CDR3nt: TGTGCCAGCAGCCTAGGACTAGCGCACTCCTACGAGCAGTACTTC; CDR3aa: CASSLGLAHSYEQYF
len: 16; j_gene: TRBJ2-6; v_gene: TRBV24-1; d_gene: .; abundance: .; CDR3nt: TGTGCCACCGGGGGCAGAAAGAGCTCTGGGGCCAACGTCCTGACTTTC; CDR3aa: CATGGRKSSGANVLTF
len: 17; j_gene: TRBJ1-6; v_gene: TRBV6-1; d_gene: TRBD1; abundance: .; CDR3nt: TGTGCCAGCAGTGGACCCCGGACAGGGGTTTTTAATTCACCCCTCCACTTT; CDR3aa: CASSGPRTGVFNSPLHF
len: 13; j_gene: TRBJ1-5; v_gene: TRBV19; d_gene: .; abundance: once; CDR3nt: TGTGCCAGTTCGCAACAGAGCAATCAGCCCCAGCATTTT; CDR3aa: CASSQQSNQPQHF
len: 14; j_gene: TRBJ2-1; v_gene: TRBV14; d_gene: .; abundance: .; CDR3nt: TGTGCCAGCAGCCAAGAAACTTCGGGGGTAGGGCAGTTCTTC; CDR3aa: CASSQETSGVGQFF
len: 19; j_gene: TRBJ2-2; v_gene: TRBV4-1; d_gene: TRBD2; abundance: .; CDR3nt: TGCGCCAGCAGCCAGGATGAGGGCCCAGCTAGCGGGGAGGCCGGGGAGCTGTTTTTT; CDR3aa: CASSQDEGPASGEAGELFF
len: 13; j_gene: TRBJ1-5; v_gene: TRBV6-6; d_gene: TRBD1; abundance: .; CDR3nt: TGTGCCAGTAATGACAGGGACGGGGACGGGTGGCATTTT; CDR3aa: CASNDRDGDGWHF
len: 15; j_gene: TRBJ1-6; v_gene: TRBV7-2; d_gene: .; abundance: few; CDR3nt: TGTGCCAGCAGCCTGGGACACGTGATAAATTCACCCCTCCACTTT; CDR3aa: CASSLGHVINSPLHF
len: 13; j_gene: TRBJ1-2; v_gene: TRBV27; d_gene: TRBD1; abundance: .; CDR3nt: TGTGCCAGCAGCCAGGGGGCTTCCTATGGCTACACCTTC; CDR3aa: CASSQGASYGYTF
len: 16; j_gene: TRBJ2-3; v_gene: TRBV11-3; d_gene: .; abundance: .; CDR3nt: TGTGCCAGCAGCCTGGGCCCTAGCGCTAGCACAGATACGCAGTATTTT; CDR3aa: CASSLGPSASTDTQYF
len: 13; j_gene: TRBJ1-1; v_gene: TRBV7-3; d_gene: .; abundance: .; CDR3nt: TGTGCCAGCAGCTCGGACAGGAACACTGAAGCTTTCTTT; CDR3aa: CASSSDRNTEAFF
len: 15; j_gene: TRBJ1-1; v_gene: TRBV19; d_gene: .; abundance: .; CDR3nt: TGTGCCAGTAGTACAGACACTGATACTAACACTGAAGCTTTCTTT; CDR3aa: CASSTDTDTNTEAFF
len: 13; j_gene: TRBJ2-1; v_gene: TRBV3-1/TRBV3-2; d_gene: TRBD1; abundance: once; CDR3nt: TGTGCCAGCAGAAAACAGGGGGCGAATGAGCAGTTCTTC; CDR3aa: CASRKQGANEQFF
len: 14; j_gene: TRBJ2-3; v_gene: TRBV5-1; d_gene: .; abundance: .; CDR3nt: TGCGCCAGCAGCACGGGACTTAGCACAGATACGCAGTATTTT; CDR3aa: CASSTGLSTDTQYF
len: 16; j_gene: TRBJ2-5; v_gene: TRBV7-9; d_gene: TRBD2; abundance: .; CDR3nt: TGTGCCAGCAGCTTAGGTACTAGCGGGGTCCAAGAGACCCAGTACTTC; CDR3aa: CASSLGTSGVQETQYF
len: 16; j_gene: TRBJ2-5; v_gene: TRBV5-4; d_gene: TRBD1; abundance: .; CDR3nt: TGTGCCAGCAGGATTCTAGACAGGGGGCAGGGAGAGACCCAGTACTTC; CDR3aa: CASRILDRGQGETQYF
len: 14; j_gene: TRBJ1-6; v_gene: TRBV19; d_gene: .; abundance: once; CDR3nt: TGTGCCAGTAGTTACGCCAGGGCAGAATCACCCCTCCACTTT; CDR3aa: CASSYARAESPLHF
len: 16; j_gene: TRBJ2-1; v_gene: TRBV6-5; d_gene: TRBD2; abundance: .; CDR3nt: TGTGCCAGCAGTTACTCCGGACTAGCGGGGCTGTATGAGCAGTTCTTC; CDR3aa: CASSYSGLAGLYEQFF